This passage covers 15 T cell receptor beta chains from one sample sequenced in a study of blood T cells in healthy people across ages. Then a second PCR, running about 6 to 12 cycles, was carried out with a sample-barcoded 5' primer and a J-beta primer mix. TCRdb used MiXCR to reprocess the 5' RACE reads, holding one entry per CDR3 protein. Of approximately 800,000 distinct CDR3 sequences in the sample, roughly 25% were seen once. These data were also reused for a study on T cells of mothers and their children.

Sequencing was performed on blood. The source is a boy aged 10-17 years in good health.

J is TRBJ1-5 and V is TRBV12-3 or TRBV12-4; D might be TRBD1 (6 bases). This CDR3 is built from 13 residues. Trimming left V 3 bases short and J 9 bases short, with 12 bases between. This chain's CDR3 is CASSFNPGVPQHF. DNA of the CDR3: TGTGCCAGCAGTTTCAACCCAGGGGTGCCCCAGCATTTT.

The rearrangement joins TRBV9 to TRBJ2-5, with TRBD2 matching 7 bases. V lost 2 bases and J lost 2; bases outside the gene matches: 9. The germline V gene encodes CDR1 SGDLS and CDR2 YYNGEE. This CDR3 comprises 16 residues. The CDR3 protein is CASSVYGEGTQETQYF. The CDR3 region has the DNA TGTGCCAGCAGCGTCTACGGGGAGGGGACGCAAGAGACCCAGTACTTC.

This clonotype has a handful of counts. This chain links TRBV19 with TRBJ2-5; D is possibly TRBD1 (6 bases). TRBJ2-7 matches the DNA end more closely, so the J call is doubtful. This CDR3 spans 13 amino acids. CDR1 is LNHDA and CDR2 is SQIVND in the germline V gene (reference sequence). The CDR3 sequence is CASQGSLTYEQYF. The CDR3 DNA reads TGTGCCAGTCAGGGGTCGTTGACCTACGAGCAGTACTTC.

Only a few counts were recorded for this clonotype. The chain links TRBV7-2 to TRBJ1-2; D remains ambiguous. With 1 base removed from V and 7 bases from J, the gap between germline ends came to 13 bases. CDR3 length: 14 residues. Germline V gives CDR1 SGHTA, CDR2 FQGNSA. The CDR3 protein is CASSLGTWEGGYTF. CDR3 in DNA: TGTGCCAGCAGCTTAGGGACCTGGGAAGGTGGCTACACCTTC.

CDR3 coding DNA: TGCAGCGTTGAACCACGTCAATCAACGGCGTCCGAGACCCAGTACTTC. Its protein product is CSVEPRQSTASETQYF. The chain recombines TRBV29-1 with TRBJ2-5, with D unclear. Germline loops: CDR1 SQVTM, CDR2 ANQGSEA. Trimming removed 2 bases at V and 5 bases at J, with 21 bases between. The CDR3 loop spans 16 amino acids.

The sample holds a few counts of this clonotype. The V call is TRBV10-3, the J call TRBJ2-7, with D possibly being TRBD1 (5 bases). The J call may be wrong; the DNA end is better matched by TRBJ2-5. The CDR3 contains 14 residues. Germline V gene sequence: CDR1 ENHRY, CDR2 SYGVKD. The CDR3 region has the DNA TGTGCCATCAGTGGGACAACACTCCAAGAGACCCAGTACTTC. Encoded protein: CAISGTTLQETQYF.

This clonotype was seen a handful of times. This chain connects TRBV12-3 or TRBV12-4 to TRBJ2-2, with 11 bases identical to TRBD2. The V gene end was trimmed by 7 bases and the J gene end by 7 bases; junction bases not matched to a gene: 8. The CDR3 has 15 amino acids. The CDR3 spells CASTLAGGPFGELFF. The CDR3 nucleotides are TGTGCCAGCACCTTAGCGGGGGGGCCATTCGGGGAGCTGTTTTTT.

This clonotype appeared a few times. V is TRBV9 and J is TRBJ2-7; 8 nucleotides agree with TRBD2. The germline CDR1 and CDR2 sequences are SGDLS and YYNGEE. This CDR3 is built from 15 residues. V gave up 1 base and J gave up 1 base; unmatched junction bases: 4. CDR3 nucleotides: TGTGCCAGCAGCGTATCAGCGGGGGCGTCCTACGAGCAGTACTTC. Translated: CASSVSAGASYEQYF.

Of note for this clonotype: One end of the junction is discordant with germline, which a read error may explain. V gene TRBV7-2 combines with J gene TRBJ1-4; D possibly corresponds to TRBD1 (6 bases). Germline CDR1 reads SGHTA; CDR2 reads FQGNSA. The CDR3 is made up of 17 amino acids. The CDR3 here is CASSLFGGGGTNEELFF. The CDR3 nucleotides read TGTGCCAGCAGCTTATTTGGGGGCGGCGGAACGAATGAAGAACTGTTTTTT. The full variable domain, its missing parts supplied by reference TRBV7-2 and TRBJ1-4, is GAGVSQSPSNKVTEKGKDVELRCDPISGHTALYWYRQSLGQGLEFLIYFQGNSAPDKSGLPSDRFSAERTGGSVSTLTIQRTQQEDSAVYLCASSLFGGGGTNEELFFGSGTQLSVL.

The chain links TRBV10-3 to TRBJ2-5; a possible D gene is TRBD1 (6 bases). The germline V and J ends were trimmed by 4 bases and 2 bases, with 11 bases remaining between them. Germline CDR1 is ENHRY and CDR2 is SYGVKD. This CDR3 contains 14 residues. In DNA, the CDR3 is TGTGCCATCAGTGCCGAGGACAGTCAAGAGACCCAGTACTTC. Encoded protein: CAISAEDSQETQYF.

Only a few counts were recorded for this clonotype. The rearrangement links TRBV20-1 to TRBJ2-5; 13 bases line up with TRBD2. CDR3 size: 15 residues. With 5 bases clipped from V and 1 base from J, the junction kept 4 bases outside the gene matches. Looked up from germline, CDR1 is DFQATT and CDR2 is SNEGSKA (reference sequence). CDR3 in DNA: TGCAGTGCTCTACGACTAGCGGGGGGCCAAGAGACCCAGTACTTC. It translates to CSALRLAGGQETQYF.

This clonotype appeared a few times. The chain carries TRBV12-3 or TRBV12-4 and TRBJ2-5, with TRBD1 matching over 12 bases. The V gene end was trimmed by 6 bases and the J gene end by 5 bases; junction bases not matched to a gene: 16. The CDR3 contains 18 residues. This chain's CDR3 is CASSPGQGAVFTEETQYF. CDR3 DNA sequence: TGTGCCAGCAGCCCGGGACAGGGGGCGGTCTTCACCGAGGAGACCCAGTACTTC.

The chain couples TRBV7-8 to TRBJ1-1; 10 positions match TRBD1. Looked up from germline, CDR1 is SGHVS and CDR2 is FQNEAQ. This CDR3 has 14 residues. V lost 4 bases and J lost 5; bases outside the gene matches: 4. The CDR3: CASSSGQGRTEAFF. Written as DNA, the CDR3 is TGTGCCAGCAGCTCGGGACAGGGGCGGACTGAAGCTTTCTTT. Together with reference TRBV7-8 and TRBJ1-1, the CDR3 gives the full variable domain: GAGVSQSPRYKVAKRGQDVALRCDPISGHVSLFWYQQALGQGPEFLTYFQNEAQLDKSGLPSDRFFAERPEGSVSTLKIQRTQQEDSAVYLCASSSGQGRTEAFFGQGTRLTVV.

In nucleotides, the CDR3 is TGCAGCGTTGAACGGGGGGTTAGAGGAGGCACAGATACGCAGTATTTT. Translation: CSVERGVRGGTDTQYF. The genes are TRBV29-1 and TRBJ2-3, with 7 bases fitting TRBD2. The ends lost 2 bases at V and 1 base at J; junction bases unmatched: 9. Germline V gives CDR1 SQVTM, CDR2 ANQGSEA. The CDR3 runs to 16 residues.

The V call is TRBV5-1, the J call TRBJ2-1; D uncertain. Germline V gives CDR1 SGHRS, CDR2 YFSETQ. V was clipped by 4 bases and J by 1 base, with 21 bases between them. The CDR3 covers 18 residues. CDR3 protein: CASSPDGFGVGSYNEQFF. In DNA form, the CDR3 reads TGCGCCAGCAGCCCGGATGGGTTTGGGGTGGGGTCCTACAATGAGCAGTTCTTC.